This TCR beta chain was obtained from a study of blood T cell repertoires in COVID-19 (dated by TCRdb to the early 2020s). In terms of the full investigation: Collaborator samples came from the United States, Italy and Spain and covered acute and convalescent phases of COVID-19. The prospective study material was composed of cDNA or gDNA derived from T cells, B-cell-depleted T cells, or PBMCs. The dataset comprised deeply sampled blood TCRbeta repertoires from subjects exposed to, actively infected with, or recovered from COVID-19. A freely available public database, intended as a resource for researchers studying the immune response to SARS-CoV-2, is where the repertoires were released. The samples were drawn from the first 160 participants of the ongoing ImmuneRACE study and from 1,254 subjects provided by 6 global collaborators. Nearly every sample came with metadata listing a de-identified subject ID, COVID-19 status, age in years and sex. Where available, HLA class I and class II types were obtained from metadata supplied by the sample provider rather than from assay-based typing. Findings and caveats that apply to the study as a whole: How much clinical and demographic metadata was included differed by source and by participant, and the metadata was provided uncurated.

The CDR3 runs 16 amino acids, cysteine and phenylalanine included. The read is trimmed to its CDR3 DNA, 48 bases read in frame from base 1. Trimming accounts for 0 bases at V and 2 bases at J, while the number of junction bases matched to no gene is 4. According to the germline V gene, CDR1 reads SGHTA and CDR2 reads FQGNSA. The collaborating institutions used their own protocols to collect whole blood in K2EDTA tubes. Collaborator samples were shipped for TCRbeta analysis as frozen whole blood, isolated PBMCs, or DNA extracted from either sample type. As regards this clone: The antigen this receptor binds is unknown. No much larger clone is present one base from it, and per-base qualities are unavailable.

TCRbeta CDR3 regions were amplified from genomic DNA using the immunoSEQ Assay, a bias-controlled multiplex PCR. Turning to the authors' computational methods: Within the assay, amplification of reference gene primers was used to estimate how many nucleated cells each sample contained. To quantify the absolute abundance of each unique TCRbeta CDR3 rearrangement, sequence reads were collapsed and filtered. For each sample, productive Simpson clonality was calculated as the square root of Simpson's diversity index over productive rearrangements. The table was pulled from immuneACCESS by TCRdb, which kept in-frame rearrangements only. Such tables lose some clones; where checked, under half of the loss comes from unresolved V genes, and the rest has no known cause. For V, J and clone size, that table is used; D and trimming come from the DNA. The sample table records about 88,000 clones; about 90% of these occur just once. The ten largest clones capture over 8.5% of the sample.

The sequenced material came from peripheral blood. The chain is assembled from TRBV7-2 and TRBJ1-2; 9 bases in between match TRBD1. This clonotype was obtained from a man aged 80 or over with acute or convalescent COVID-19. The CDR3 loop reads CASSLAAGTGNYGYTF. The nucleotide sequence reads TGTGCCAGCAGCTTAGCGGCCGGGACAGGGAACTATGGCTACACCTTC.